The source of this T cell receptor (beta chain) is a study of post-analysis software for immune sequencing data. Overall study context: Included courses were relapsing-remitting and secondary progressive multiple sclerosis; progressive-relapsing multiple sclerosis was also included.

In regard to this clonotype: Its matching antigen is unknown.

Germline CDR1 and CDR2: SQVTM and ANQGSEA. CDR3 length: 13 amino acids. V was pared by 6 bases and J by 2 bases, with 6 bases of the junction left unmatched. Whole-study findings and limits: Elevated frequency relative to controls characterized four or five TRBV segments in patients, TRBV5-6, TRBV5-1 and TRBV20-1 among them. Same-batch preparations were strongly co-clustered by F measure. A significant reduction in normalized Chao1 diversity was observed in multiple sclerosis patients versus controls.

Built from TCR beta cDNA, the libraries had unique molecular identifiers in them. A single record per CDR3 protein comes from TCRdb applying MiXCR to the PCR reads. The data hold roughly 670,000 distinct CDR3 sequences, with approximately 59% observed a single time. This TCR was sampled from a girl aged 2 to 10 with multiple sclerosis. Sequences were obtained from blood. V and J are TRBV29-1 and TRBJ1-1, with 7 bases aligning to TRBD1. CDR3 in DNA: TGCAGCGTCCACAGGACAGGCAACACTGAAGCTTTCTTT. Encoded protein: CSVHRTGNTEAFF.